The TCR beta chain under discussion was sequenced for a study of blood T cell repertoires in COVID-19. Overall study context: COVID-19 samples from acute and convalescent phases originated in the United States, Italy and Spain.

Cohorts were assigned according to the clinical history that participants reported. Recovered status applied to Cohort 3 donors who had two consecutive negative PCRs. It also applied to those with clearance or with symptom resolution. In the original analysis: Amplification of reference gene primers provided the estimated nucleated cell counts. The repertoire was sequenced with immunoSEQ multiplex PCR; TCRdb's copy has only in-frame clones and lacks some. The D gene and trimming were derived from the DNA, and the V and J assignments and clone size from that table. The sample has more than 250,000 clones; 70% to 90% are singletons. Losses at the gene ends were 2 bases for V and 3 bases for J; bases not matched to a gene: 8. The CDR3 contains 16 residues. CDR1 and CDR2 (germline): SGHRS, YFSETQ.

The TCR was taken from a man aged 25-45 years who had recovered from COVID-19. Sequenced sample: PBMCs or T cells enriched from blood (not recorded which). The chain uses TRBV5-1 and TRBJ1-2; 9 positions agree with TRBD1. CDR3 loop: CASSLFGQGSDYGYTF. Here the CDR3 DNA reads TGCGCCAGCAGCTTATTCGGACAGGGGTCTGACTATGGCTACACCTTC.